The rows below give T cell receptor beta chains drawn from one sample of a study of OX40 agonist ivuxolimab in advanced cancers. The table came from immunoSEQ multiplex PCR; TCRdb's copy has only in-frame clones and leaves some out. The sample shows around 60,000 clones, roughly 77% of them seen only once. The material sequenced was CD4+ or CD8+ T cells sorted from blood, taken in a trial of the OX40 agonist ivuxolimab. These receptors were obtained from an adult with an advanced solid tumor such as melanoma, head and neck, liver or kidney cancer. Both conserved end residues are part of each CDR3. A D gene is named only where the DNA matches it firmly. Not every row has a clone size; where given, it reads once, few, many or a size class.

clone_size j_call d_call v_call cdr3_nt cdr3_aa
NA TRBJ2-2 NA TRBV10-2 TGCGCCAGCATACTTGGGCCCGGGGAGCTGTTTTTT CASILGPGELFF
NA TRBJ2-1 NA TRBV2 TGTGCCAGCAGTGTACAGGGTGGCAATGAGCAGTTCTTC CASSVQGGNEQFF
NA TRBJ1-1 NA TRBV11-3 TGTGCCAGCAGCTTAGACGGTGCCACTGAAGCTTTCTTT CASSLDGATEAFF
once TRBJ2-3 TRBD2 TRBV4-1 TGCGCCAGCAGCCAAGAGTTTGGGACTAGCGGGTTAAGGGATACGCAGTATTTT CASSQEFGTSGLRDTQYF
NA TRBJ2-2 NA TRBV11-3 TGTGCCAGCAGCTTATCACCCGCGACCGGGGAGCTGTTTTTT CASSLSPATGELFF
NA TRBJ2-7 NA TRBV25-1 TGTGCCAGCAGTGGGTACGGGGGCAACCCCTACGAGCAGTACTTC CASSGYGGNPYEQYF
NA TRBJ2-3 TRBD1 TRBV5-1 TGCGCCAGCAGCTTGGGGACAGGGGCAGATACGCAGTATTTT CASSLGTGADTQYF
NA TRBJ2-7 TRBD2 TRBV19 TGTGCCAGTAGCATGCGGCCAGCGGGAGGCTACGAGCAGTACTTC CASSMRPAGGYEQYF
NA TRBJ1-1 NA TRBV29-1 TGCAGCGTTATGGATGACACTGAAGCTTTCTTT CSVMDDTEAFF
NA TRBJ2-7 NA TRBV27 TGTGCCAGCAGTTTTTTCCCCAGGCTAGCTCCCCACGAGCAGTACTTC CASSFFPRLAPHEQYF
NA TRBJ2-2 NA TRBV19 TGTGCCAGTAGCCCTCTAGTTGGGAGGTACCGCCCGGAGCTGTTTTTT CASSPLVGRYRPELFF
NA TRBJ2-5 NA TRBV5-1 TGCGCCAGCAGCTTGGAGTCCAGCCAAGAGACCCAGTACTTC CASSLESSQETQYF
few TRBJ2-1 NA TRBV7-6 TGTGCCAGCAGCTTTATCGATGAGCAGTTCTTC CASSFIDEQFF
NA TRBJ2-7 TRBD1 TRBV10-3 TGTGCCATCAGCCACGGACAGGGGGCGACGGCCGAGCAGTACTTC CAISHGQGATAEQYF
NA TRBJ1-2 NA TRBV30 TGTGCCTGGAGTGTACGGATCTATGGCTACACCTTC CAWSVRIYGYTF